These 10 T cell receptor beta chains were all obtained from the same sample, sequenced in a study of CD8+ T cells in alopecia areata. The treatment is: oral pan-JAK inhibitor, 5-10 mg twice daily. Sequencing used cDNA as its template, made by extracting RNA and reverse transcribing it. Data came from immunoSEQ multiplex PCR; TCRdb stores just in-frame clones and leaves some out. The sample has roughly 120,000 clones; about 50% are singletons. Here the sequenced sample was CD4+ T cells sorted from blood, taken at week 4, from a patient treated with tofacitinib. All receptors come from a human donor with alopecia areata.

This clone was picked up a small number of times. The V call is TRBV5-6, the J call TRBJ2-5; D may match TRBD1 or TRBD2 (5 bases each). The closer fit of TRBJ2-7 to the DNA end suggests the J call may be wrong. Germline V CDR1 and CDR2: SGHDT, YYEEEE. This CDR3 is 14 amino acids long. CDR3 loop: CASSGTDWGHEQYF. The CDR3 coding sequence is TGTGCCAGCAGCGGGACGGACTGGGGACACGAGCAGTACTTC.

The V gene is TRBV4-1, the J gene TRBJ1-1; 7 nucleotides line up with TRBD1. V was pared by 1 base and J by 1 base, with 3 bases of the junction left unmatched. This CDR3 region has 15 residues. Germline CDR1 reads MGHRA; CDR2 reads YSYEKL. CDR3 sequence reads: CASSQVDRENTEAFF. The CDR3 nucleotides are TGCGCCAGCAGCCAAGTTGACAGGGAGAACACTGAAGCTTTCTTT.

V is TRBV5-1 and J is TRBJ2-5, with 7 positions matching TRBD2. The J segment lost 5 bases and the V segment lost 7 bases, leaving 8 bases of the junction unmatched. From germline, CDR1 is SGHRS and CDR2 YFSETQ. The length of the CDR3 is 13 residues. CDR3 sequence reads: CASSGLGGETQYF. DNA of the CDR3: TGCGCCAGCTCCGGACTAGGTGGGGAGACCCAGTACTTC.

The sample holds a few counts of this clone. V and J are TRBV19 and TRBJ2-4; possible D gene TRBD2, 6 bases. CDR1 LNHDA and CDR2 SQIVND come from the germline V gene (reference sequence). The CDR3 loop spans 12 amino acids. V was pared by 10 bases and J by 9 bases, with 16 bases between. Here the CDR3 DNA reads TGTGCCACTGCGGGAAGGCTGGGCATTCAGTACTTC. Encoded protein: CATAGRLGIQYF.

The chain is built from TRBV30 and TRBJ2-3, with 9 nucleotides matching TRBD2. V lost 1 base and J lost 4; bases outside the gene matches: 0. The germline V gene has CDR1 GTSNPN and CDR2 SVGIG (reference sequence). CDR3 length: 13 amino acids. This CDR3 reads CAWSGTSADTQYF. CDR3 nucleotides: TGTGCCTGGAGTGGGACTAGCGCAGATACGCAGTATTTT.

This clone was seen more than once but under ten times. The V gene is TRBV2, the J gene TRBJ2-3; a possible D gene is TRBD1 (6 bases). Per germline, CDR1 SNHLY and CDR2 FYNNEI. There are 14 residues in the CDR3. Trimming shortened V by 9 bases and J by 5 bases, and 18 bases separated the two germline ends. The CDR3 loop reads CARGAATPGDTQYF. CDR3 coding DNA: TGTGCCAGGGGGGCGGCGACCCCCGGAGATACGCAGTATTTT.

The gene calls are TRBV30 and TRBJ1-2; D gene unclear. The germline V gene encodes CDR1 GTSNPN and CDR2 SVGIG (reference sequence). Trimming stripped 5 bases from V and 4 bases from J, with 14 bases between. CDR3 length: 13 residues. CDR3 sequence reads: CAWGRTERYGYTF. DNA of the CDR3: TGTGCCTGGGGAAGGACGGAACGCTATGGCTACACCTTC.

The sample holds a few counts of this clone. The CDR3 loop reads CASSTRYNEQFF. The CDR3 bases are TGTGCCAGTAGCACACGGTACAATGAGCAGTTCTTC. The V gene is TRBV19, the J gene TRBJ2-1; D not certain. CDR3 length equals 12 residues. The germline gives CDR1 LNHDA, CDR2 SQIVND (reference sequence). V lost 6 bases, J lost 4 bases, and 7 bases lay in between.

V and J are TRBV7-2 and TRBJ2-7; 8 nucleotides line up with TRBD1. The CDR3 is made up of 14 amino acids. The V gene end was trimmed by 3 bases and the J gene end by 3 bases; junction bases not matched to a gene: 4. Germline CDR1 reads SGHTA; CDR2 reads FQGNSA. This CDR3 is CASSFGQGDYEQYF. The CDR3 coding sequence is TGTGCCAGCAGCTTCGGACAGGGAGACTACGAGCAGTACTTC.

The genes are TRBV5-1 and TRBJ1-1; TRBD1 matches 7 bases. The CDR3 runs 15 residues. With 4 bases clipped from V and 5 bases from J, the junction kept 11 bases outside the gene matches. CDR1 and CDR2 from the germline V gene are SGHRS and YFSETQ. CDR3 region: CASSPRTGGETEAFF. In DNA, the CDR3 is TGCGCCAGCAGCCCCCGGACAGGAGGAGAGACTGAAGCTTTCTTT.